This T cell receptor (beta chain) emerged from a study of Ad26.COV2.S vaccination and SARS-CoV-2 variants (dated by TCRdb to the early 2020s). General notes on the study: Donors in the vaccine arm were drawn from COV1001, a multicentre, randomized, double-blind, placebo-controlled phase I-IIa trial testing Ad26.COV2.S in healthy adults. Ad26.COV2.S was administered intramuscularly at a dose of 5x10^10 or 1x10^11 viral particles, either as one shot or as two shots given 56 days apart. The specificity and breadth of SARS-CoV-2-reactive T cell receptors after Ad26.COV2.S vaccination were assessed by TCRbeta repertoire sequencing. A total of some 30 samples were included in the TCR-sequenced set, comprising around 20 Ad26.COV2.S vaccine recipients, 5 placebo recipients and 8 SARS-CoV-2 convalescent individuals. Trial participants were randomized into five groups of five, in which low-dose or high-dose Ad26.COV2.S was given once or twice, or placebo was given on both occasions. Throughout the experiments and outcome assessment, investigators stayed blinded to trial group allocation.

Trimming at the junction amounts to 5 bases on V and 5 bases on J, and the germline ends lie 10 bases apart. The germline V gene specifies SGHVS as CDR1 and FNYEAQ as CDR2. The CDR3, from cysteine to phenylalanine, totals 12 residues. Only the CDR3 portion is preserved as DNA: 36 bases, with reading frame beginning at the first base. The sample's treatment or condition, from its label and the paper: some 20 received Ad26.COV2.S at low or high dose, single or two shots; about five received placebo; per-sample allocation not given. For vaccine and placebo recipients, repertoires were sequenced using samples collected on day 63 after the first injection. In Cohort 1b, fewer than 30 adults aged 18-55 years were enrolled at a single site in Boston, USA, between 29 July and 7 August 2020. Ad26.COV2.S was a replication-incompetent adenovirus type 26 vector that expressed a prefusion-stabilized SARS-CoV-2 spike protein derived from the original Wuhan strain.

The immunoSEQ Assay was the method used to sequence TCRbeta CDR3 regions. After extraction, genomic DNA underwent amplification by bias-controlled multiplex PCR, followed by high-throughput sequencing. On the study's bioinformatics: To quantify the absolute abundance of every unique TCRbeta CDR3 region, sequences were collapsed and filtered. T cell fraction was estimated by normalizing TCRbeta template counts to usable DNA, which was measured by amplifying reference genes present in all nucleated cells. Repertoire TCRs were annotated as SARS-CoV-2-specific by exact matching of V gene, CDR3 amino acid sequence and J gene to a known reactive TCR set. The reference SARS-CoV-2 TCR set was derived from MIRA and filtered for enrichment in COVID-19-positive ImmuneCODE repertoires, a step that removed public or cross-reactive TCRs. Based on the MIRA antigens, annotated TCRs were further analysed at the level of specific ORF or position within ORF. Breadth was defined as annotated unique rearrangements over total unique productive rearrangements; depth was the summed frequency of those rearrangements. Group comparisons of TCR breadth used two-sided Wilcoxon rank-sum tests. The immuneACCESS repertoire file appears here via TCRdb, limited to in-frame rearrangements. These files lack a portion of the clones; in checked studies, under half of the deficit traces to unresolved V genes, and the cause of the others is not known. Clone size and the V and J calls come from that table; the DNA yielded D and trimming. For this sample there are 300,000 to 350,000 clones; 80% to 90% appear just once. The ten largest clones represent approximately 5% of the sample.

On the study overall, not on this receptor specifically: Higher spike-specific TCR breadth was observed in Ad26.COV2.S recipients than in placebo recipients (P = 0.0014). According to the authors, total T cell responses may have been underestimated by the TCR breadth and depth analyses. Vaccine and placebo recipients had similar non-spike TCR breadth, a finding consistent with the vaccine containing only spike. The study lacked the statistical power to compare responses across vaccine doses or regimens. After vaccination, spike-specific CD8+ and CD4+ T cell responses were reported to show substantial breadth.

Comment on this clone: Its antigen is not yet known. No qualities accompany the bases; no much larger clone lies one base away.

The TCR was taken from a person between 18 and 60 years old who received the Ad26.COV2.S COVID-19 vaccine or a placebo. The sample consisted of peripheral blood, taken in a trial of Ad26.COV2.S vaccine versus placebo. This chain joins TRBV7-6 to TRBJ2-7, with an unclear D gene assignment. The sequenced DNA: TGTGCCAGCAGCCCACTGGGTGACGAGCAGTACTTC. It encodes CASSPLGDEQYF.